Below are 3 T cell receptor beta chains sequenced from a single sample in a study of T cell clonotyping in hematopoietic cell transplantation (dated by TCRdb to the early 2020s). Receptors were amplified or captured by the immunoSEQ multiplex PCR assay. TCRdb took over this immuneACCESS table, retaining in-frame rearrangements with V and J assigned. Such tables are incomplete; in checked studies, under half of the missing clones stem from an unresolved V gene, and the remainder is unexplained. Across this sample there are 20,000 to 25,000 clones, with approximately 87% seen only once. Of the sample, around 3.4% is held by the ten largest clones. The time point label for this specimen denotes: recipient sample about 28 days before transplant, after cytoreduction. Sequences were derived from peripheral blood mononuclear cells, sampled before stem cell transplant. The receptor source for this set is a man aged 18 to 35 with biphenotypic leukemia. Some clones in this sample may be carry-over from other donors' samples.

V and J are TRBV30 and TRBJ1-2, with TRBD1 matching 8 bases. The V and J ends lost 4 bases and 1 base, in that order; junction bases with no gene match: 5. The CDR3 is made up of 14 amino acids. Germline V gene sequence: CDR1 GTSNPN, CDR2 SVGIG (reference sequence). Here the CDR3 reads CAWIPGGYNYGYTF. Here the CDR3 DNA reads TGTGCCTGGATCCCAGGGGGCTATAACTATGGCTACACCTTC.

This chain links TRBV9 with TRBJ2-2; no definite D call. Trimming took 4 bases from V and 5 from J, leaving 12 bases between them. Germline CDR1 is SGDLS and CDR2 is YYNGEE. The CDR3 spans 14 residues. The CDR3 DNA reads TGTGCCAGCAGCACCCCGACGGTTACCGGGGAGCTGTTTTTT. It is translated as CASSTPTVTGELFF. The whole variable domain, filled in from reference TRBV9 and TRBJ2-2, reads DSGVTQTPKHLITATGQRVTLRCSPRSGDLSVYWYQQSLDQGLQFLIQYYNGEERAKGNILERFSAQQFPDLHSELNLSSLELGDSALYFCASSTPTVTGELFFGEGSRLTVL.

This clone was recorded once. The genes are TRBV9 and TRBJ2-5; D call uncertain. This CDR3 has 13 amino acids. Trimming took off 0 bases at V and 5 bases at J, with 8 bases between the two ends. CDR1 and CDR2 from the germline V gene are SGDLS and YYNGEE. This CDR3 is CASSVAGFETQYF. The CDR3 DNA is TGTGCCAGCAGCGTAGCTGGTTTCGAGACCCAGTACTTC. Complete variable domain (other parts from reference TRBV9 and TRBJ2-5): DSGVTQTPKHLITATGQRVTLRCSPRSGDLSVYWYQQSLDQGLQFLIQYYNGEERAKGNILERFSAQQFPDLHSELNLSSLELGDSALYFCASSVAGFETQYFGPGTRLLVL.